The 9 T cell receptor beta chains in this list originate from one sample, sequenced in a study of blood T cell repertoires in COVID-19 (TCRdb year 2020). Library method: the immunoSEQ multiplex PCR assay. Entries here come from immuneACCESS through TCRdb and include only in-frame sequences with V and J called. Some clones fail to appear in such tables; in the studies checked, an unresolved V gene covers under half of the shortfall, and the cause of the remainder is unknown. The sample data list 190,000 or so clones, and 94% of these were observed just once. The top ten constitute 0.6% to 0.9% of the sample. The sequencing input was peripheral blood. Every receptor here comes from a man aged 25-40 years with COVID-19, enrolled during active disease.

V gene TRBV15 combines with J gene TRBJ2-7; D is unresolved. The CDR3 loop spans 13 amino acids. V was shortened by 0 bases and J by 7 bases, with 10 bases between the two germline ends. Germline V gene sequence: CDR1 LNHNV, CDR2 YYDKDF (reference sequence). CDR3 coding DNA: TGTGCCACCAGCAGAGAGAGAGGTGTGGAGCAGTACTTC. Residues: CATSRERGVEQYF.

The chain couples TRBV6-1 to TRBJ1-5; no firm D call. The CDR3 has 13 residues. Germline-derived CDR1 and CDR2 are MNHNS and SASEGT. Trimming shortened V by 2 bases and J by 5 bases, and 7 bases separated the two germline ends. CDR3 DNA sequence: TGTGCCAGCAGTGAATTGAGGTATCAGCCCCAGCATTTT. Translated, it gives CASSELRYQPQHF.

The chain recombines TRBV18 with TRBJ1-5, with 10 positions matching TRBD1. This CDR3 region has 16 residues. Germline assignment: CDR1 KGHSH and CDR2 LQKENI. Trimming took 4 bases from V and 1 from J; bases not matched to a gene: 4. The chain's CDR3 is CASSRQGAPSNQPQHF. The CDR3 bases are TGTGCCAGCTCACGACAGGGGGCGCCGAGCAATCAGCCCCAGCATTTT.

V gene TRBV5-7 combines with J gene TRBJ2-2; D might be TRBD2 (6 bases). TRBV5-7 is designated an ORF whose function remains uncertain. V gave up 3 bases and J gave up 2 bases, with 8 bases separating them. The CDR3 totals 14 residues. The CDR3 reads CASSWGLNTGELFF. The CDR3 DNA is TGTGCCAGCAGCTGGGGACTCAACACCGGGGAGCTGTTTTTT.

The chain uses TRBV6-5 and TRBJ1-5; 8 nucleotides align to TRBD1. Trimming took 5 bases from V and 4 from J; bases not matched to a gene: 4. This CDR3 contains 14 residues. Per the germline V gene, CDR1 is MNHEY and CDR2 is SVGAGI. The DNA of the CDR3 is TGTGCCAGCAGTCCGGACAGGGTGAATCAGCCCCAGCATTTT. Translated, it gives CASSPDRVNQPQHF.

The V gene is TRBV6-1, the J gene TRBJ2-7; the D is unclear. The CDR3 is 17 residues long. Germline values: CDR1 MNHNS, CDR2 SASEGT. The V and J ends lost 0 bases and 0 bases respectively, with 15 bases between them. In nucleotides, the CDR3 is TGTGCCAGCAGTGAAGCGCTTCGGCTAGTGGGCTCCTACGAGCAGTACTTC. Translation gives CASSEALRLVGSYEQYF.

The chain combines TRBV11-2 with TRBJ2-5; a possible D gene is TRBD1 (5 bases). The CDR3 length is 14 residues. Trimming took off 5 bases at V and 2 bases at J, with 12 bases between the two ends. Germline V gene lookup returns CDR1 SGHAT and CDR2 FQNNGV. DNA for the CDR3: TGTGCCAGCAGCCGACAGTTTCTTCAAGAGACCCAGTACTTC. It specifies CASSRQFLQETQYF.

The chain combines TRBV6-5 with TRBJ1-6; a possible D gene is TRBD1 (6 bases). There are 15 residues in the CDR3. The V gene's germline CDR1 is MNHEY and CDR2 SVGAGI. Trimming took 5 bases from V and 7 from J, leaving 15 bases between them. This chain's CDR3 is CASSQPQGSNSPLHF. For the CDR3, the DNA is TGTGCCAGCAGTCAACCCCAGGGGTCCAATTCACCCCTCCACTTT.

The chain recombines TRBV2 with TRBJ1-5; D is undetermined. The CDR3 runs to 14 residues. Germline CDR1 is SNHLY and CDR2 is FYNNEI. V dropped 3 bases and J dropped 0 bases, with 6 bases sitting between them. CDR3 nucleotide sequence: TGTGCCAGCAGTGAGGACTATAGCAATCAGCCCCAGCATTTT. This gives the protein CASSEDYSNQPQHF.